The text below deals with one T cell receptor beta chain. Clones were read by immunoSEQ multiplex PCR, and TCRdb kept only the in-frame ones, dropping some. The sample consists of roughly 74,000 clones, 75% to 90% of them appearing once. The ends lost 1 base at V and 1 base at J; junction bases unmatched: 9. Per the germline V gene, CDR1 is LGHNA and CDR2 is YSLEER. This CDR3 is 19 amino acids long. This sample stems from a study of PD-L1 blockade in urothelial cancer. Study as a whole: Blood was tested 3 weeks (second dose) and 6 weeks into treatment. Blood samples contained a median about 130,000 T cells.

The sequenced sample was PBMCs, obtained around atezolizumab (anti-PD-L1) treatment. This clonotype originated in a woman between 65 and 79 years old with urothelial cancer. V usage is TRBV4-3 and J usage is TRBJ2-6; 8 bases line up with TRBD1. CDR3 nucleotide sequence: TGCGCCAGCAGCCAAGGCCCCGGGACAGGACCGTCTGGGGCCAACGTCCTGACTTTC. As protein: CASSQGPGTGPSGANVLTF.